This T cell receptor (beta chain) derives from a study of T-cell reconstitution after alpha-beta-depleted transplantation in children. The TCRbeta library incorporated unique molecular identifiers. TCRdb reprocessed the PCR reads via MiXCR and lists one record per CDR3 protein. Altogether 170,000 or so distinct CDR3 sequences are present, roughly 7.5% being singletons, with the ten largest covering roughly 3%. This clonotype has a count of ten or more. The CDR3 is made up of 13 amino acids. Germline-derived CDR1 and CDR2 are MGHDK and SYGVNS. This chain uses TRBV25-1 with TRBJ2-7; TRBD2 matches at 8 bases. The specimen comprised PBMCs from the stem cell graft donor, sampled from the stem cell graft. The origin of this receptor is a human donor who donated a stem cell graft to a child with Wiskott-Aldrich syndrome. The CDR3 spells CPGGGLTPYEQYF. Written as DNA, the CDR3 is TGTCCCGGGGGGGGACTGACTCCCTACGAGCAGTACTTC.